This T cell receptor (beta chain) originates from a study of shared clonotypes between healthy human individuals. Overall study findings and caveats: Generation probability values for non-shared clonotypes were lower than those for clonotypes shared by all four donors.

At the deep level, the assay was run. Measured with immunoSEQ multiplex PCR; TCRdb has only the in-frame clones, and not every one. The table records around 2,000,000 clones, roughly 94% of them present only once. Cells designated naive CD8 were CD45RO-negative and were positively selected for CCR7, with terminally differentiated effector memory CD45RA+ cells excluded. The donors were all Caucasian adults (living in Nashville, Tennessee). This CDR3 has 13 residues. Germline V gene data show CDR1 as LGHNA and CDR2 as YSLEER. V dropped 0 bases and J dropped 7 bases, with 10 bases sitting between them. About this clone itself: Its antigen is currently unknown.

This TCR came from a man between 18 and 29 years old in good health. J is TRBJ2-7 and V is TRBV4-3, with D hard to call. Sequences were obtained from naive CD8+ T cells sorted from blood. The CDR3 loop reads CASSQDSWGEQYF. The CDR3 bases are TGCGCCAGCAGCCAAGATTCATGGGGAGAGCAGTACTTC.